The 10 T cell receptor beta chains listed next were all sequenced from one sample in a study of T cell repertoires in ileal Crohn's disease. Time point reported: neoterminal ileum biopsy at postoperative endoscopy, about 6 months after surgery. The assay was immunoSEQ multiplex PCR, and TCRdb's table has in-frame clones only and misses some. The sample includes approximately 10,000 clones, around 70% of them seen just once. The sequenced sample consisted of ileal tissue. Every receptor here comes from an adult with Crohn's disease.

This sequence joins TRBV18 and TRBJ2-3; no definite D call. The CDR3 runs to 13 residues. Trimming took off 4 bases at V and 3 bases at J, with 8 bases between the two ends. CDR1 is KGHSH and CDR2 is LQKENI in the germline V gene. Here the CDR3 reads CASSLPSTDTQYF. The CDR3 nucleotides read TGTGCCAGCTCACTCCCCAGTACAGATACGCAGTATTTT.

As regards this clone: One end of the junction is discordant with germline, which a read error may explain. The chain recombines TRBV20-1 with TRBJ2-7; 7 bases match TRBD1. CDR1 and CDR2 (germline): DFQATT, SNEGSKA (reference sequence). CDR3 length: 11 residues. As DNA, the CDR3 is TGCAGTGCGCAAACAGGGGCGCATCCCACCTTC. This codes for CSAQTGAHPTF.

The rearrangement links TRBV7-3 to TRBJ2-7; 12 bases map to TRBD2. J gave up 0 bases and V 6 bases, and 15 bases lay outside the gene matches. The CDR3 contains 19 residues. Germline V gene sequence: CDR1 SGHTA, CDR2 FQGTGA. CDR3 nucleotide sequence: TGTGCCAGCAGACTCCCCTTTCCTAGCGGGAGGGGTTCCTCCTACGAGCAGTACTTC. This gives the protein CASRLPFPSGRGSSYEQYF.

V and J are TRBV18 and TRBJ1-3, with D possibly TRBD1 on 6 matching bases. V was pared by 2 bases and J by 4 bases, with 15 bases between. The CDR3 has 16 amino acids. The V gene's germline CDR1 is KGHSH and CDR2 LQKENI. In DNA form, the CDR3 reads TGTGCCAGCTCACCAATAAGGCAGGGGTCCGGAAACACCATATATTTT. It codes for CASSPIRQGSGNTIYF.

Here the CDR3 reads CASSRRTSGSGELFF. CDR3 nucleotides: TGTGCCAGCAGCCGAAGGACTAGCGGGTCCGGGGAGCTGTTTTTT. This chain joins TRBV28 and TRBJ2-2; 11 bases are shared with TRBD2. CDR3 length: 15 residues. The V gene's germline CDR1 is MDHEN and CDR2 SYDVKM. V gave up 6 bases and J gave up 6 bases; unmatched junction bases: 6.

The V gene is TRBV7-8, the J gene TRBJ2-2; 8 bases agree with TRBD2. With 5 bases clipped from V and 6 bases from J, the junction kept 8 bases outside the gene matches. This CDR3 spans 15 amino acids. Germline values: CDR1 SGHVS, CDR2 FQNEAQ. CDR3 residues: CASSPREGPSGELFF. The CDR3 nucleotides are TGTGCCAGCAGCCCTCGGGAGGGGCCATCCGGGGAGCTGTTTTTT.

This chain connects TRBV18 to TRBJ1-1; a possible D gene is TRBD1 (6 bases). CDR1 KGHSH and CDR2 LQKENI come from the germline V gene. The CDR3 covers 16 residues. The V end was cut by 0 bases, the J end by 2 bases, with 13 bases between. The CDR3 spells CASSPPKTGPNTEAFF. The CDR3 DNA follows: TGTGCCAGCTCACCACCGAAGACAGGTCCAAACACTGAAGCTTTCTTT.

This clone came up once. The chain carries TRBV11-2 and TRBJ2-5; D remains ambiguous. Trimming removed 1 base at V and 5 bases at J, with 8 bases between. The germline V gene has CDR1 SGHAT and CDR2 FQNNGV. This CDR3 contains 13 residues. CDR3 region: CASSLGVGETQYF. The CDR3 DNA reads TGTGCCAGCAGCTTAGGCGTCGGGGAGACCCAGTACTTC.

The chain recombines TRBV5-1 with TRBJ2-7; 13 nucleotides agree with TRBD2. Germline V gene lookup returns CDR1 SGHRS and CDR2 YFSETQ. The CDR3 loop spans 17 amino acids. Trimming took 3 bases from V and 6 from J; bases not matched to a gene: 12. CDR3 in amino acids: CASSWTSGSPGASEQYF. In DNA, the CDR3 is TGCGCCAGCAGCTGGACTAGCGGGAGTCCCGGGGCCTCCGAGCAGTACTTC.

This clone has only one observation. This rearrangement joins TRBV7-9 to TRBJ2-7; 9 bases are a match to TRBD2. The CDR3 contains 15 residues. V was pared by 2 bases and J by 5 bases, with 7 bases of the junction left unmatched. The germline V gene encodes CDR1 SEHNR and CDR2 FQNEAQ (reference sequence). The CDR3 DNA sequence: TGTGCCAGCAGCTTATATCGGACTAGCGCCGACGAGCAGTACTTC. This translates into CASSLYRTSADEQYF.